What follows are 9 T cell receptor beta chains derived from one specimen sequenced in a study of T-cell memory formation after mild COVID-19. TCRdb processed the 5' RACE reads anew with MiXCR; each CDR3 protein has one entry. Here the sample spans over 150,000 distinct CDR3 sequences, roughly 13% being singletons. The specimen was PBMCs or a T cell subset sorted from them (not recorded which). All receptors come from a man aged 18 to 29 who had mild COVID-19 (a few samples of this study predate the infection). Cell type and time point are not known.

This clonotype was detected only a few times. The gene calls are TRBV5-1 and TRBJ1-1; 7 bases map to TRBD1. Per the germline V gene, CDR1 is SGHRS and CDR2 is YFSETQ. The J segment lost 0 bases and the V segment lost 2 bases, leaving 7 bases of the junction unmatched. This CDR3 is built from 16 residues. The CDR3 sequence: CASSFGTVGMNTEAFF. DNA for the CDR3: TGCGCCAGCAGCTTCGGGACAGTAGGGATGAACACTGAAGCTTTCTTT.

The chain joins TRBV12-3 or TRBV12-4 to TRBJ1-5; D is possibly TRBD1 (6 bases). CDR3 size: 13 residues. V was shortened by 3 bases and J by 7 bases, with 10 bases between the two germline ends. DNA for the CDR3: TGTGCCAGCAGTTTTACAGGGCACCAGCCCCAGCATTTT. Encoded protein: CASSFTGHQPQHF.

This chain joins TRBV7-2 and TRBJ2-3, with D unclear. V gave up 4 bases and J gave up 2 bases, with 4 bases separating them. CDR1 and CDR2 from the germline V gene are SGHTA and FQGNSA. The CDR3 extends over 12 amino acids. The CDR3 DNA follows: TGTGCCAGCAGCTATCCCACAGATACGCAGTATTTT. It codes for CASSYPTDTQYF.

This chain connects TRBV6-2 or TRBV6-3 to TRBJ1-1, with D possibly matching TRBD1 (6 bases). The CDR3 is made up of 13 amino acids. Trimming left V 5 bases short and J 4 bases short, with 11 bases between. CDR1 and CDR2 (germline): MNHEY, SVGEGT. For the CDR3, the DNA is TGTGCCAGCAGTAGGACAGTAGCCACTGAAGCTTTCTTT. Residues: CASSRTVATEAFF.

A few counts support this clonotype. The chain uses TRBV7-9 and TRBJ2-2; tentative D call: TRBD1 (6 bases). Trimming cost V 5 bases and J 5 bases, with 9 bases left between them. The CDR3 covers 13 residues. The germline V gene encodes CDR1 SEHNR and CDR2 FQNEAQ (reference sequence). Here the CDR3 reads CASSTQGTGELFF. DNA of the CDR3: TGTGCCAGCAGCACTCAGGGGACCGGGGAGCTGTTTTTT.

The chain uses TRBV20-1 and TRBJ2-1; 9 bases align to TRBD2. Germline V gives CDR1 DFQATT, CDR2 SNEGSKA (reference sequence). This CDR3 is built from 15 residues. The ends lost 0 bases at V and 8 bases at J; junction bases unmatched: 8. CDR3 sequence: CSARDQGLAFDEQFF. CDR3 bases: TGCAGTGCTAGAGATCAGGGACTAGCCTTCGATGAGCAGTTCTTC.

There are a few counts of this clonotype. The chain combines TRBV29-1 with TRBJ2-3; either TRBD1 or TRBD2 may supply D (6 bases each). There are 13 residues in the CDR3. Germline values: CDR1 SQVTM, CDR2 ANQGSEA. V was cut by 6 bases and J by 6 bases, with 16 bases left in between. The CDR3 DNA reads as TGCAGCGTAAGGAGGGGGAGCGTGGATACGCAGTATTTT. Translated: CSVRRGSVDTQYF.

At least ten counts were recorded for this clonotype. This chain links TRBV12-3 or TRBV12-4 with TRBJ2-3; TRBD2 is a possible D gene (6 bases). The CDR3 totals 13 residues. Trimming took 3 bases from V and 6 from J, leaving 10 bases between them. As DNA, the CDR3 is TGTGCCAGCAGTTTCACCGGGGGTGATACGCAGTATTTT. Amino acids: CASSFTGGDTQYF.

This clonotype was counted a few times. The chain couples TRBV20-1 to TRBJ1-2; TRBD1 aligns across 11 bases. Germline V gives CDR1 DFQATT, CDR2 SNEGSKA (reference sequence). The CDR3 has 15 amino acids. With V trimmed by 6 bases and J by 3 bases, 9 bases remained unmatched. CDR3 sequence reads: CSAWDRGRRDYGYTF. CDR3 bases: TGCAGTGCATGGGACAGGGGGAGAAGGGACTATGGCTACACCTTC.